Listed here are 27 T cell receptor beta chains from one sample, sequenced in a study of Graves' ophthalmopathy and Graves' hyperthyroidism. The study amplified TCR beta CDR3 regions using RNA transcripts. In the first round, RT-PCR was carried out with HTBI primers, and a multiplex PCR formed the second round. One entry per CDR3 protein, called by TCRdb with MiXCR from the multiplex PCR reads. The sample lists 400,000 or so distinct CDR3 sequences, 17% seen once, with approximately 2.4% in the top ten. The sample taken for sequencing was peripheral blood. The receptor source for this set is an adult woman with stable Graves' hyperthyroidism.

In its sample, this clonotype was seen a few times. The V and J genes are TRBV28 and TRBJ1-2, with 9 bases matching TRBD1. Looked up from germline, CDR1 is MDHEN and CDR2 is SYDVKM. With 6 bases clipped from V and 7 bases from J, the junction kept 9 bases outside the gene matches. The CDR3 extends over 14 amino acids. CDR3 sequence (DNA): TGTGCCAGCAGCGGCGGGACAGGGTTTTTTGGCTACACCTTC. It translates to CASSGGTGFFGYTF.

This clonotype was counted many times. The rearrangement joins TRBV6-1 to TRBJ2-7; possible D gene TRBD2, 6 bases. Germline V gives CDR1 MNHNS, CDR2 SASEGT. V dropped 6 bases and J dropped 2 bases, with 14 bases sitting between them. The CDR3 covers 14 residues. CDR3 residues: CASRRDPITYEQYF. DNA for the CDR3: TGTGCCAGCAGGCGGGACCCTATAACCTACGAGCAGTACTTC.

There are many counts of this clonotype. The rearrangement links TRBV27 to TRBJ2-7; D is uncertain. Germline CDR1 and CDR2: MNHEY and SMNVEV (reference sequence). V lost 1 base and J lost 0, with 7 bases in between. This CDR3 is 14 amino acids long. CDR3 region: CASSLFSGSYEQYF. In DNA form, the CDR3 reads TGTGCCAGCAGTTTATTTTCAGGCTCCTACGAGCAGTACTTC.

The sample holds many counts of this clonotype. V usage is TRBV15 and J usage is TRBJ2-7, with 9 bases matching TRBD2. This CDR3 comprises 15 residues. CDR1 is LNHNV, CDR2 YYDKDF, per germline (reference sequence). J gave up 3 bases and V 0 bases, and 3 bases lay outside the gene matches. The chain's CDR3 is CATSREASGNYEQYF. CDR3 in DNA: TGTGCCACCAGCAGAGAGGCTAGCGGGAACTACGAGCAGTACTTC.

The rearrangement uses TRBV7-9 and TRBJ2-7; D unclear. The germline V and J ends were trimmed by 0 bases and 2 bases, with 5 bases remaining between them. The CDR3 runs to 13 residues. From germline, CDR1 is SEHNR and CDR2 FQNEAQ (reference sequence). This CDR3 reads CASSLAWPYEQYF. The CDR3 nucleotides are TGTGCCAGCAGCTTAGCGTGGCCCTACGAGCAGTACTTC. The variable domain in full, completed from reference TRBV7-9 and TRBJ2-7, reads DTGVSQNPRHKITKRGQNVTFRCDPISEHNRLYWYRQTLGQGPEFLTYFQNEAQLEKSRLLSDRFSAERPKGSFSTLEIQRTEQGDSAMYLCASSLAWPYEQYFGPGTRLTVT.

This clonotype was seen more than once but under ten times. Germline is not matched at one junction end, which may reflect a read error. The chain links TRBV6-2 or TRBV6-3 to TRBJ2-2; TRBD1 agrees at 7 bases. The CDR3 runs 16 residues. Germline CDR1 MNHEY, CDR2 SVGEGT. CDR3 sequence reads: CASSYRAGGITGELCF. The CDR3 DNA sequence: TGTGCCAGCAGTTATAGGGCAGGGGGAATTACCGGGGAGCTGTGTTTT.

This clonotype was recorded at least ten times. The chain is built from TRBV27 and TRBJ1-1, with D possibly TRBD1 on 5 matching bases. The germline V gene has CDR1 MNHEY and CDR2 SMNVEV (reference sequence). Between the trimmed V and J ends, which lost 3 bases and 3 bases, there was a span of 11 bases. This CDR3 comprises 14 residues. The CDR3 coding sequence is TGTGCCAGCAGTTTTCGGCAGGGACACACTGAAGCTTTCTTT. Protein product: CASSFRQGHTEAFF.

This clonotype was observed at least ten times. This chain uses TRBV6-1 with TRBJ1-5, with D tentatively TRBD1 (5 bases). CDR1 is MNHNS, CDR2 SASEGT, per germline. Trimming cost V 6 bases and J 3 bases, with 12 bases left between them. CDR3 length: 14 amino acids. Here the CDR3 reads CASSPRVFNQPQHF. CDR3 DNA: TGTGCCAGCAGCCCCAGGGTCTTCAATCAGCCCCAGCATTTT.

This clonotype was recorded a few times. The chain combines TRBV6-1 with TRBJ2-3, with 9 bases lining up with TRBD2. Germline V gives CDR1 MNHNS, CDR2 SASEGT. The CDR3 consists of 15 residues. Trimming took 8 bases from V and 5 from J; bases not matched to a gene: 11. In DNA form, the CDR3 reads TGTGCCAGCCACCGGTTAGCGGGAGCTCTAGATACGCAGTATTTT. Its translation is CASHRLAGALDTQYF.

At least ten counts were recorded for this clonotype. This rearrangement joins TRBV12-5 to TRBJ2-5; 9 nucleotides align to TRBD1. The CDR3 spans 14 residues. J gave up 5 bases and V 5 bases, and 6 bases lay outside the gene matches. Per the germline V gene, CDR1 is LGHNT and CDR2 is FRNRAP. The CDR3 nucleotides read TGTGCTAGTGGTGACGTAGGGACAGGGGAGACCCAGTACTTC. Its protein product is CASGDVGTGETQYF.

This clonotype occurred many times. V usage is TRBV20-1 and J usage is TRBJ1-1; tentative D call: TRBD1 (6 bases). The CDR3 is made up of 14 amino acids. Germline CDR1 is DFQATT and CDR2 is SNEGSKA (reference sequence). V was trimmed by 5 bases and J by 1 base, leaving 14 bases between them. The CDR3 is CSAGPRGQNTEAFF. Here the CDR3 DNA reads TGCAGTGCTGGACCCAGGGGCCAGAACACTGAAGCTTTCTTT.

This clonotype was counted at least ten times. CDR3 sequence (DNA): TGTGCCAGCAGACCCGGGCGGGCCTCCTACGAGCAGTACTTC. Protein product: CASRPGRASYEQYF. The V call is TRBV12-3 or TRBV12-4, the J call TRBJ2-7, with D possibly matching TRBD2 (5 bases). Between the trimmed V and J ends, which lost 6 bases and 0 bases, there was a span of 12 bases. The CDR3 totals 14 residues.

V is TRBV20-1 and J is TRBJ1-4; D is perhaps TRBD1 (6 bases). The CDR3 loop spans 16 amino acids. Looked up from germline, CDR1 is DFQATT and CDR2 is SNEGSKA (reference sequence). Between the trimmed V and J ends, which lost 5 bases and 8 bases, there was a span of 24 bases. The CDR3 DNA is TGCAGTGCTCGAGGATTTCGACAGGCGGTCAACGAAAAACTGTTTTTT. Amino acid sequence: CSARGFRQAVNEKLFF.

This clonotype has just a few counts. The chain recombines TRBV19 with TRBJ2-3; possible D gene TRBD2, 5 bases. Germline CDR1 and CDR2: LNHDA and SQIVND (reference sequence). Deletions cut 5 bases from V and 8 bases from J, with 11 bases between. The CDR3 loop spans 12 amino acids. The CDR3 protein is CASSAGVGTQYF. CDR3 coding DNA: TGTGCCAGTAGTGCCGGGGTCGGTACGCAGTATTTT.

At least ten counts were recorded for this clonotype. The V call is TRBV12-3 or TRBV12-4, the J call TRBJ1-6; TRBD1 might be the D (6 bases). The CDR3 runs 14 residues. V was clipped by 11 bases and J by 10 bases, with 21 bases between them. DNA for the CDR3: TGTGCCGCCCGCCTGGGTGGGGGCGGATCACCCCTCCACTTT. This sequence encodes CAARLGGGGSPLHF.

Ten or more counts support this clonotype. J is TRBJ2-7 and V is TRBV10-3; 7 bases map to TRBD1. V lost 5 bases to trimming and J lost 7 bases; unmatched junction nucleotides: 11. From germline, CDR1 is ENHRY and CDR2 SYGVKD. The CDR3 length is 14 residues. The CDR3 here is CAISSGTDLREQYF. CDR3 coding DNA: TGTGCCATCAGTTCCGGGACAGATCTACGGGAGCAGTACTTC.

This clonotype was observed at least ten times. The chain couples TRBV15 to TRBJ2-5; D is uncertain. CDR1 is LNHNV, CDR2 YYDKDF, per germline (reference sequence). The CDR3 has 15 residues. V was shortened by 1 base and J by 1 base, with 10 bases between the two germline ends. The CDR3, as DNA: TGTGCCACCAGCAGAGTTGGGGTTGCCCAAGAGACCCAGTACTTC. Protein sequence: CATSRVGVAQETQYF.

This clonotype was detected many times. The chain links TRBV2 to TRBJ2-7; TRBD2 agrees at 12 bases. The trim removed 6 bases at V and 5 bases at J, leaving 11 bases unmatched. The germline CDR1 and CDR2 sequences are SNHLY and FYNNEI. This CDR3 contains 16 residues. CDR3 protein: CASSPGLAGGFDEQYF. CDR3 DNA: TGTGCCAGCAGCCCCGGCCTAGCGGGAGGGTTCGACGAGCAGTACTTC.

This clonotype was detected a few times. This CDR3 is missing its conserved last phenylalanine or tryptophan, likely due to a read error. This rearrangement joins TRBV7-2 to TRBJ2-7, with 8 positions matching TRBD2. The germline CDR1 and CDR2 sequences are SGHTA and FQGNSA. After removal of 4 bases from V and 0 bases from J, the junction contained 5 bases not matched to a gene. This CDR3 is built from 15 residues. The DNA of the CDR3 is TGTGCCAGCAGCTGGCGTAGCGGGAACTCCTACGAGCAGTACCTC. This encodes CASSWRSGNSYEQYL.

A few counts support this clonotype. The V and J genes are TRBV12-3 or TRBV12-4 and TRBJ2-2; 7 bases match TRBD1. This CDR3 is built from 17 residues. With V trimmed by 4 bases and J by 4 bases, 12 bases remained unmatched. The CDR3 DNA follows: TGTGCCAGCAGTTACCGAACCGGGACAGAGGGCACCGGGGAGCTGTTTTTT. Translating gives CASSYRTGTEGTGELFF.

This clonotype showed up many times. The chain joins TRBV20-1 to TRBJ1-2, with a possible D match to TRBD1 (5 bases). This CDR3 is 11 amino acids long. Germline CDR1 DFQATT, CDR2 SNEGSKA (reference sequence). The V and J ends lost 7 bases and 4 bases respectively, with 10 bases between them. DNA for the CDR3: TGCAGTGTACAGGAGTTCTATGGCTACACCTTC. This translates into CSVQEFYGYTF.

There are many counts of this clonotype. This chain links TRBV20-1 with TRBJ2-7; D is possibly TRBD2 (5 bases). The CDR3 has 14 amino acids. Germline loops: CDR1 DFQATT, CDR2 SNEGSKA (reference sequence). V shed 3 bases and J shed 2 bases, with 14 bases lying between them. The DNA for the CDR3 is TGCAGTGCTAGCGAGGGTGGAAGGCCCTACGAGCAGTACTTC. Amino acid sequence: CSASEGGRPYEQYF.

The chain carries TRBV7-8 and TRBJ2-7, with TRBD2 matching 13 bases. CDR1 is SGHVS and CDR2 is FQNEAQ in the germline V gene. J was trimmed by 11 bases and V by 5 bases; bases with no gene match: 15. The CDR3 runs 16 residues. The CDR3 sequence is CASSRPGLAGEVGKYF. DNA for the CDR3: TGTGCCAGCAGCCGGCCAGGACTAGCGGGAGAGGTGGGAAAGTACTTC. The full variable domain, with the rest looked up from reference TRBV7-8 and TRBJ2-7, is GAGVSQSPRYKVAKRGQDVALRCDPISGHVSLFWYQQALGQGPEFLTYFQNEAQLDKSGLPSDRFFAERPEGSVSTLKIQRTQQEDSAVYLCASSRPGLAGEVGKYFGPGTRLTVT.

This clonotype was detected a few times. The J gene is TRBJ1-1, the V gene TRBV20-1, with a tentative D call TRBD1 (6 bases). The CDR3 length is 13 residues. V was pared by 5 bases and J by 1 base, with 11 bases between. CDR1 DFQATT and CDR2 SNEGSKA come from the germline V gene (reference sequence). CDR3 sequence reads: CSAPGHRNTEAFF. DNA for the CDR3: TGCAGTGCTCCGGGACACAGGAACACTGAAGCTTTCTTT.

The sample holds many counts of this clonotype. The rearrangement joins TRBV7-9 to TRBJ1-1; D uncertain. The CDR3 has 15 residues. Germline CDR1 is SEHNR and CDR2 is FQNEAQ (reference sequence). Trimming shortened V by 4 bases and J by 4 bases, and 16 bases separated the two germline ends. In DNA form, the CDR3 reads TGTGCCAGCAGCTCCCACGAGGGCATTCGCACTGAAGCTTTCTTT. The encoded protein is CASSSHEGIRTEAFF.

The chain has TRBV7-2 and TRBJ2-7; D possibly corresponds to TRBD2 (6 bases). CDR3 length: 12 residues. V was trimmed by 1 base and J by 7 bases, leaving 8 bases between them. The germline V gene encodes CDR1 SGHTA and CDR2 FQGNSA. Here the CDR3 DNA reads TGTGCCAGCAGCTTAGTGGACTATGAGCAGTACTTC. Translated: CASSLVDYEQYF.

This clonotype has at least ten counts. The rearrangement joins TRBV10-3 to TRBJ1-2; D is uncertain. CDR1 and CDR2 from the germline V gene are ENHRY and SYGVKD. V lost 3 bases and J lost 5, with 22 bases in between. This CDR3 has 17 residues. CDR3 protein: CAISDEFLRPQVYGYTF. Written as DNA, the CDR3 is TGTGCCATCAGTGATGAGTTTTTGAGGCCGCAGGTATATGGCTACACCTTC.